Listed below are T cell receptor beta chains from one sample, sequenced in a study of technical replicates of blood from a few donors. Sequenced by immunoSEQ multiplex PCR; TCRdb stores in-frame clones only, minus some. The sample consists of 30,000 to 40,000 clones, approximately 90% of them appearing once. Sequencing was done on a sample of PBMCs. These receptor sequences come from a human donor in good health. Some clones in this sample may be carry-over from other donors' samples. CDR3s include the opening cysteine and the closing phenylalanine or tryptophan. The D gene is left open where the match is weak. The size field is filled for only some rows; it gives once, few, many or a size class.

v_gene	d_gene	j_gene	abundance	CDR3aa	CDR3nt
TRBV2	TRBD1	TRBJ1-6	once	CASLQGATYNSPLHF	TGTGCCAGCCTTCAGGGGGCGACGTATAATTCACCCCTCCACTTT
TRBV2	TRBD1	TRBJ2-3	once	CASSKDRGSTDTQYF	TGTGCCAGCAGTAAAGACAGGGGAAGCACAGATACGCAGTATTTT
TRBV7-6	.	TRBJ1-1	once	CASSLGRVNTEAFF	TGTGCCAGCAGCTTAGGCCGGGTAAACACTGAAGCTTTCTTT
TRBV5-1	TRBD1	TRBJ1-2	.	CASTPAGGNYGYTF	TGCGCCAGCACCCCTGCAGGGGGCAACTATGGCTACACCTTC
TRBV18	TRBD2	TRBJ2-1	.	CASSPGTSGSYNEQFF	TGTGCCAGCTCACCAGGGACTAGCGGGTCCTACAATGAGCAGTTCTTC
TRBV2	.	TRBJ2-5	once	CASSATPPETQYF	TGTGCCAGCAGCGCAACTCCCCCGGAGACCCAGTACTTC
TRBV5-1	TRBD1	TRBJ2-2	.	CASSHRDSNTGELFF	TGCGCCAGCAGCCACCGGGACAGCAACACCGGGGAGCTGTTTTTT
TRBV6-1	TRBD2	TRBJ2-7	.	CASRITRGAYEQYF	TGTGCCAGCAGAATCACCCGGGGGGCCTACGAGCAGTACTTC
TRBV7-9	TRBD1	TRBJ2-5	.	CASSGRTGEETQYF	TGTGCCAGCAGCGGTCGGACAGGGGAAGAGACCCAGTACTTC
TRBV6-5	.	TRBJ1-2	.	CASSYAQVNYGYTF	TGTGCCAGCAGTTACGCGCAGGTTAACTATGGCTACACCTTC
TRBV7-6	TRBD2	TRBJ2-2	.	CASSLLAAVIAGELFF	TGTGCCAGCAGCCTACTAGCGGCCGTAATAGCCGGGGAGCTGTTTTTT
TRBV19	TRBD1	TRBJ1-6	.	CASSTDRVRNSPLHF	TGTGCCAGTAGTACGGACAGGGTTCGGAATTCACCCCTCCACTTT
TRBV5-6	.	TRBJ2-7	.	CASSLAAGKFYEQYF	TGTGCCAGCAGCTTGGCCGCGGGAAAGTTCTACGAGCAGTACTTC
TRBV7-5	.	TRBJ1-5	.	CARTPRASQHF	TGTGCCAGAACCCCCAGGGCATCCCAGCATTTT
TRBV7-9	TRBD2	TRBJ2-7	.	CASSPRGTSGIVEQYF	TGTGCCAGCAGCCCTAGAGGGACTAGCGGGATAGTAGAGCAGTACTTC
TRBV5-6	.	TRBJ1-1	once	CASSSLGTGPTEAFF	TGTGCCAGCAGCTCCCTAGGAACAGGGCCCACTGAAGCTTTCTTT
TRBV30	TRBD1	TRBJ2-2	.	CALQGTSTGELFF	TGTGCCTTACAGGGGACAAGCACCGGGGAGCTGTTTTTT
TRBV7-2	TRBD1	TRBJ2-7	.	CASSRDRDYEQYF	TGTGCCAGCAGCAGGGACAGAGACTACGAGCAGTACTTC
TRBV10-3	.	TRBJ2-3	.	CAISESRDTQYF	TGTGCCATCAGTGAGTCTAGAGATACGCAGTATTTT
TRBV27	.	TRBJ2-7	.	CASSLSAGVLDEQYF	TGTGCCAGCAGTTTATCGGCAGGGGTATTGGACGAGCAGTACTTC
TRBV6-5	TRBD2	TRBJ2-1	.	CASSLRGGDEQFF	TGTGCCAGCAGCCTCCGGGGGGGCGATGAGCAGTTCTTC
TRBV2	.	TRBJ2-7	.	CASRSAGLSFEQYF	TGTGCCAGCAGATCGGCGGGACTGAGTTTCGAGCAGTACTTC
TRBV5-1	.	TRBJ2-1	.	CASSLSGAYNEQFF	TGCGCCAGCAGCTTATCGGGGGCCTACAATGAGCAGTTCTTC
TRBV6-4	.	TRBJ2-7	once	CASSAKEKTYEQYF	TGTGCCAGCAGTGCGAAGGAGAAAACCTACGAGCAGTACTTC
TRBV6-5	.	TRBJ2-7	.	CASSFGGLIYEQYF	TGTGCCAGCAGTTTCGGGGGACTGATCTACGAGCAGTACTTC
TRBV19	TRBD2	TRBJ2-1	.	CASSIGLAGGSRDNEQFF	TGTGCCAGTAGTATAGGACTAGCGGGAGGCTCCCGGGATAATGAGCAGTTCTTC
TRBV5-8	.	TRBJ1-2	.	CASPLRKTAGYGYTF	TGTGCCAGCCCCCTTCGAAAGACAGCAGGCTATGGCTACACCTTC
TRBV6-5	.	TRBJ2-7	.	CASSYESRAPEDGQYF	TGTGCCAGCAGTTACGAATCACGCGCTCCCGAAGATGGGCAGTACTTC
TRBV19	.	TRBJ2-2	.	CASSRGWASANTGELFF	TGTGCCAGTAGTCGGGGTTGGGCTAGCGCGAACACCGGGGAGCTGTTTTTT
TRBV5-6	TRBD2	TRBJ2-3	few	CASSLQAGTLTDTQYF	TGTGCCAGCAGCTTGCAAGCGGGGACCCTCACAGATACGCAGTATTTT
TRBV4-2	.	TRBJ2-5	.	CASSQAKRDRVMGTQYF	TGTGCCAGCAGCCAAGCGAAGCGTGACAGAGTTATGGGAACCCAGTACTTC
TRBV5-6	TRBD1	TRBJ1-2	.	CASSVQRGQGSYGYTF	TGTGCCAGCAGCGTTCAGCGGGGACAGGGTAGCTATGGCTACACCTTC
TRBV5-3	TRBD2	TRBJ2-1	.	CARSRKRDVYNEQFF	TGTGCCAGAAGCCGTAAGCGGGATGTCTACAATGAGCAGTTCTTC
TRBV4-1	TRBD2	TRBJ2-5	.	CASSQVSSGEQTQYF	TGCGCCAGCAGCCAAGTATCTAGCGGGGAGCAGACCCAGTACTTC
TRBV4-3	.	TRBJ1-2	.	CASSLTANYGYTF	TGCGCCAGCAGCCTGACAGCTAACTATGGCTACACCTTC
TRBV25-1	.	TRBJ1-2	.	CASSEYWQGYTF	TGTGCCAGCAGTGAATACTGGCAGGGGTACACCTTC
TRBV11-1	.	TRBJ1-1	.	CASSITRGITEAFF	TGTGCCAGCAGCATAACACGGGGGATCACTGAAGCTTTCTTT
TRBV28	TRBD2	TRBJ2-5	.	CASSLSGRGETQYF	TGTGCCAGCAGTTTATCCGGGCGGGGGGAGACCCAGTACTTC
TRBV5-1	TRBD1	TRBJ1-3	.	CASSSQGGDAGNTIYF	TGCGCCAGCAGCTCCCAAGGGGGCGATGCAGGAAACACCATATATTTT
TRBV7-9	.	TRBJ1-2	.	CASSQDTEDGYTF	TGTGCCAGCAGTCAGGACACCGAGGATGGCTACACCTTC
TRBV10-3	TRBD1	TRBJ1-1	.	CAIREQGLEHTEAFF	TGTGCCATCAGAGAACAGGGGCTGGAGCACACTGAAGCTTTCTTT
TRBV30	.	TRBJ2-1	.	CAWGGLSNEQFF	TGTGCCTGGGGGGGACTGAGCAATGAGCAGTTCTTC
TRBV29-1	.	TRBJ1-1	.	CSVEDPSTEAFF	TGCAGCGTTGAAGACCCGAGCACTGAAGCTTTCTTT
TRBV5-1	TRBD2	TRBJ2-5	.	CATSAGTSQETQYF	TGCGCCACCTCAGCCGGGACTAGCCAAGAGACCCAGTACTTC
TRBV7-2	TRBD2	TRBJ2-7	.	CASSWAGGPDEQYF	TGTGCCAGCAGCTGGGCGGGAGGGCCTGACGAGCAGTACTTC
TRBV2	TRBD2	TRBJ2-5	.	CASRPPQLAGWETQYF	TGTGCCAGCAGACCTCCACAACTAGCGGGATGGGAGACCCAGTACTTC
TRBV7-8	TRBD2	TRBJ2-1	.	CASSFPAGGPRYNEQFF	TGTGCCAGCAGCTTCCCAGCGGGGGGGCCGCGATACAATGAGCAGTTCTTC
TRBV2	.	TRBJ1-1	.	CASSVSGAEAFF	TGTGCCAGCAGTGTTTCAGGCGCTGAAGCTTTCTTT
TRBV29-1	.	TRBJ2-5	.	CSVDRGGETQYF	TGCAGCGTTGACCGTGGGGGGGAGACCCAGTACTTC
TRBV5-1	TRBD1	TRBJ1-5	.	CASSPGTGFQPQHF	TGCGCCAGCAGCCCCGGGACAGGGTTTCAGCCCCAGCATTTT
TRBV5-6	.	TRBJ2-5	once	CASTSQGNRETQYF	TGTGCCAGCACCTCCCAGGGAAATCGGGAGACCCAGTACTTC
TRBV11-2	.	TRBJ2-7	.	CASSLGEGGEQYF	TGTGCCAGCAGCTTAGGCGAGGGAGGCGAGCAGTACTTC
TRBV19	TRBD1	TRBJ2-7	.	CASRPGQGTYEQYF	TGTGCCAGTAGGCCGGGACAGGGGACCTACGAGCAGTACTTC
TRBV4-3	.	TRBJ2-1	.	CASSQLLSGDEQFF	TGCGCCAGCAGCCAACTCCTGTCTGGAGACGAGCAGTTCTTC
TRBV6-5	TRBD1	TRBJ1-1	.	CASSTRQGVTEAFF	TGTGCCAGCAGTACACGACAGGGTGTTACTGAAGCTTTCTTT
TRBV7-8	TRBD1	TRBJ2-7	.	CASSTPRRDRSYEQYF	TGTGCCAGCAGCACGCCACGAAGGGACAGGTCCTACGAGCAGTACTTC
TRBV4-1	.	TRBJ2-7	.	CASSQERTPSYEQYF	TGCGCCAGCAGCCAAGAGCGTACCCCCTCCTACGAGCAGTACTTC
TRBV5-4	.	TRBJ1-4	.	CASSPSTNEKLFF	TGTGCCAGCAGCCCCTCAACAAATGAAAAACTGTTTTTT
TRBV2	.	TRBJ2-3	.	CASSEEPGTDTQYF	TGTGCCAGCAGTGAAGAGCCCGGCACAGATACGCAGTATTTT